The 17 T cell receptor beta chains presented below share a single source sample, sequenced in a study of radiotherapy plus CTLA-4 blockade in lung cancer. Assay used: immunoSEQ multiplex PCR; TCRdb lists only in-frame clones, some missing. Here the sample spans about 60,000 clones, 77% being singletons. The material was peripheral blood, obtained from a patient treated with radiotherapy plus ipilimumab. The source of these receptors is a human donor with non-small cell lung cancer who had a partial response to radiotherapy plus ipilimumab.

The chain joins TRBV27 to TRBJ2-3; 15 bases agree with TRBD2. The germline gives CDR1 MNHEY, CDR2 SMNVEV (reference sequence). The CDR3 is 16 amino acids. J lost 3 bases, V lost 5 bases, and 3 bases had no gene match. CDR3 in DNA: TGTGCCAGCAGTAGGACTAGCGGGGGGGCGACAGATACGCAGTATTTT. It encodes CASSRTSGGATDTQYF.

The V call is TRBV18, the J call TRBJ1-5, with TRBD1 identical over 8 bases. The germline V gene encodes CDR1 KGHSH and CDR2 LQKENI. The trim removed 8 bases at V and 0 bases at J, leaving 9 bases unmatched. There are 16 residues in the CDR3. The CDR3: CASKVGTGDSNQPQHF. The CDR3 DNA follows: TGTGCCAGCAAGGTGGGGACAGGCGATAGCAATCAGCCCCAGCATTTT.

This clone came up a few times. The chain uses TRBV9 and TRBJ2-1, with D uncertain. This CDR3 has 13 amino acids. Deletions cut 1 base from V and 3 bases from J, with 5 bases between. Germline-derived CDR1 and CDR2 are SGDLS and YYNGEE. The CDR3 DNA reads TGTGCCAGCAGCGTAAGCAACTACAATGAGCAGTTCTTC. It yields the protein CASSVSNYNEQFF.

The V and J genes are TRBV7-7 and TRBJ1-1; unclear D gene. CDR3 length: 13 amino acids. The V gene lost 1 base and the J gene lost 1 base, with 4 bases spanning the gap. Germline-derived CDR1 and CDR2 are SSHAT and FNYEAQ (reference sequence). CDR3 bases: TGTGCCAGCAGCTTAGACAGGAACACTGAAGCTTTCTTT. Translation gives CASSLDRNTEAFF.

The sample holds one count of this clone. This chain links TRBV7-9 with TRBJ1-1; D perhaps matches TRBD1 (6 bases). V lost 5 bases and J lost 4, with 14 bases in between. The germline V gene has CDR1 SEHNR and CDR2 FQNEAQ (reference sequence). This CDR3 has 14 residues. The CDR3 loop reads CASSPKTGSTEAFF. In nucleotides, the CDR3 is TGTGCCAGCAGCCCTAAAACAGGGTCCACTGAAGCTTTCTTT.

V usage is TRBV27 and J usage is TRBJ2-3, with a possible D match to TRBD1 (5 bases). Between the trimmed V and J ends, which lost 6 bases and 0 bases, there was a span of 19 bases. CDR1 and CDR2 from the germline V gene are MNHEY and SMNVEV (reference sequence). The CDR3 extends over 17 amino acids. This chain's CDR3 is CASRPRAPSVSTDTQYF. CDR3 coding DNA: TGTGCCAGCAGACCCAGGGCCCCCAGCGTTAGCACAGATACGCAGTATTTT.

Only a few counts were recorded for this clone. The chain recombines TRBV10-3 with TRBJ2-1; the match to TRBD1 covers 10 bases. Trimming took 6 bases from V and 4 from J; bases not matched to a gene: 6. Per germline, CDR1 ENHRY and CDR2 SYGVKD. The CDR3 length is 15 residues. CDR3 bases: TGTGCCATCAGGCCCGGGACAGGGGAATACAATGAGCAGTTCTTC. This sequence encodes CAIRPGTGEYNEQFF.

Written as DNA, the CDR3 is TGTGCCAGCAGTGCTCCTAGCGGGTTGACCTACGAGCAGTACTTC. Translation: CASSAPSGLTYEQYF. This chain links TRBV25-1 with TRBJ2-7, with 8 bases matching TRBD2. From germline, CDR1 is MGHDK and CDR2 SYGVNS. The V gene end was trimmed by 4 bases and the J gene end by 2 bases; junction bases not matched to a gene: 7. The CDR3 runs to 15 residues.

This clone appeared once. The gene calls are TRBV20-1 and TRBJ1-2; D possibly corresponds to TRBD1 (6 bases). This CDR3 has 11 amino acids. Trimming removed 3 bases from V and 8 bases from J, with 10 bases in between. Germline values: CDR1 DFQATT, CDR2 SNEGSKA (reference sequence). CDR3 nucleotides: TGCAGTGCTAGGCTGACAGGCGGCTACACCTTC. Translated, it gives CSARLTGGYTF.

The chain has TRBV2 and TRBJ1-6, with D hard to call. V shed 4 bases and J shed 9 bases, with 13 bases lying between them. The CDR3 is made up of 14 amino acids. Germline V gene lookup returns CDR1 SNHLY and CDR2 FYNNEI. CDR3 DNA: TGTGCCAGCAGTGGAAACGCTCTCGGTTCACCCCTCCACTTT. It specifies CASSGNALGSPLHF. The complete variable domain, with remaining parts taken from reference TRBV2 and TRBJ1-6, reads EPEVTQTPSHQVTQMGQEVILRCVPISNHLYFYWYRQILGQKVEFLVSFYNNEISEKSEIFDDQFSVERPDGSNFTLKIRSTKLEDSAMYFCASSGNALGSPLHFGNGTRLTVT.

This clone was seen a few times. The rearrangement joins TRBV6-5 to TRBJ2-2; D uncertain. The CDR3 totals 13 residues. Trimming took 2 bases from V and 5 from J, leaving 6 bases between them. CDR1 MNHEY and CDR2 SVGAGI come from the germline V gene. The CDR3 nucleotides read TGTGCCAGCAGTTACGTATTGACCGGGGAGCTGTTTTTT. Translated: CASSYVLTGELFF.

The chain carries TRBV7-2 and TRBJ1-5; 7 nucleotides line up with TRBD1. In germline, CDR1 is SGHTA, CDR2 FQGNSA. The CDR3 has 14 amino acids. The V gene end was trimmed by 5 bases and the J gene end by 7 bases; junction bases not matched to a gene: 8. The CDR3 DNA reads TGTGCCAGCAGCGAGACAGGGCTAAGGCAGCCCCAGCATTTT. Translated: CASSETGLRQPQHF.

This clone was counted a single time. The gene calls are TRBV6-1 and TRBJ1-5, with D unclear. V was pared by 5 bases and J by 6 bases, with 17 bases between. The germline gives CDR1 MNHNS, CDR2 SASEGT. The CDR3 covers 15 residues. The DNA of the CDR3 is TGTGCCAGCAGTTCTCGACGAGGGTTAACTCAGCCCCAGCATTTT. It is translated as CASSSRRGLTQPQHF.

This chain connects TRBV5-1 to TRBJ2-1, with D perhaps matching TRBD2 (6 bases). The CDR3 loop spans 16 amino acids. Germline CDR1 is SGHRS and CDR2 is YFSETQ. Between the trimmed V and J ends, which lost 7 bases and 2 bases, there was a span of 19 bases. DNA of the CDR3: TGCGCCAGCTCCCCTGGGGGGTTTGGGACCTACAATGAGCAGTTCTTC. Residues: CASSPGGFGTYNEQFF.

V and J are TRBV6-1 and TRBJ2-7; D remains unclear. This CDR3 comprises 15 residues. V lost 1 base, J lost 1 base, and 11 bases lay in between. CDR1 is MNHNS, CDR2 SASEGT, per germline. The CDR3 here is CASSEVAQHSYEQYF. The CDR3 DNA sequence: TGTGCCAGCAGTGAAGTCGCTCAACATTCCTACGAGCAGTACTTC.

This CDR3 reads CASSSTGVKGGYTF. The DNA for the CDR3 is TGTGCCAGCAGCTCGACAGGGGTAAAAGGGGGCTACACCTTC. The chain couples TRBV7-3 to TRBJ1-2; 8 bases agree with TRBD1. Germline CDR1 is SGHTA and CDR2 is FQGTGA. V was clipped by 4 bases and J by 8 bases; unmatched bases: 9. The CDR3 is 14 amino acids.

The chain combines TRBV9 with TRBJ2-4; D is unresolved. Trimming removed 0 bases from V and 8 bases from J, with 12 bases in between. This CDR3 is 14 amino acids long. Germline V CDR1 and CDR2: SGDLS, YYNGEE. CDR3 residues: CASSVGLVFDIQYF. The CDR3 coding sequence is TGTGCCAGCAGCGTAGGCCTAGTCTTCGACATTCAGTACTTC.